This T cell receptor (beta chain) was captured in a study of post-analysis software for immune sequencing data. Unique molecular identifiers featured in each of the TCR beta cDNA libraries. Each batch of roughly 0.9 to 11 million T cells produced around 460,000 cDNA molecules. Each CDR3 protein is one row after TCRdb ran MiXCR on the PCR reads. This table holds roughly 700,000 distinct CDR3 sequences, around 27% found once. Study-wide points: Controls showed lower frequencies than patients for 4 or 5 TRBV segments, and TRBV5-6, TRBV5-1 and TRBV20-1 were among these. Compared against controls, patients with multiple sclerosis displayed significantly lower normalized Chao1 diversity. Co-batched samples clustered tightly together by F measure.

The germline V gene encodes CDR1 MDHEN and CDR2 SYDVKM. The CDR3 is 15 residues long. V was pared by 7 bases and J by 8 bases, with 17 bases of the junction left unmatched. A note on this clonotype: Its antigen remains unknown.

The sample taken for sequencing was blood. The TCR originated in a girl between 5 and 17 years old with multiple sclerosis. This rearrangement joins TRBV28 to TRBJ2-7, with 7 bases that match TRBD2. The CDR3 DNA reads TGTGCCAGCACCCAAGCGGTCGGAGAGGGAGGGAAGCAGTACTTC. As protein: CASTQAVGEGGKQYF.